The entry below gives a single TCR beta chain sequence along with its context. The target antigen is unknown. Generated by immunoSEQ multiplex PCR, the TCRdb table keeps only in-frame clones and is missing some. The sample includes about 180,000 clones, roughly 88% of them seen just once. These data originate in a study of T cell responses to AZD1222 COVID-19 vaccine. The study's findings and limits: It was only 6 or 7 AZD1222 recipients who were seropositive at baseline. Dominant at 160-218 and 743-854, vaccine-associated CD4 TCRs also spanned spike.

This CDR3 has 15 amino acids. The V and J ends lost 1 base and 5 bases, in that order; junction bases with no gene match: 1. Looked up from germline, CDR1 is KGHSH and CDR2 is LQKENI. This TCR was recovered from an adult in good health. The sample here was peripheral blood, taken on day 0 of AZD1222 vaccination. The V and J genes are TRBV18 and TRBJ2-3; 12 bases are shared with TRBD2. This CDR3 reads CASSPQGLAGDTQYF. In DNA form, the CDR3 reads TGTGCCAGCTCACCACAGGGACTAGCGGGAGATACGCAGTATTTT.